This T cell receptor (beta chain) was captured by sequencing in a study of blood T cells in healthy people across ages. Study results and caveats: Higher diversity and more naive CD4+ cells were features of long-lived donors, compared to aged donors.

Donors ranged from roughly 6 to 90 years old and were healthy Caucasians in Russia. Germline CDR1 reads LNHDA; CDR2 reads SQIVND (reference sequence). CDR3 length: 12 amino acids. Notes on this clonotype: Its antigen is unknown.

A sample-barcoded 5' primer and a J-beta primer mix were used in a second PCR of roughly 7 to 12 cycles. TCRdb reprocessed the 5' RACE reads via MiXCR and lists one record per CDR3 protein. The table lists around 820,000 distinct CDR3 sequences, approximately 25% of them singletons. The data also belong to a second study, concerning T cells of mothers and their children. That paper notes: None of the identified T cell clones proved to be persistent microchimeric clones.

Sequenced: blood. The origin of this receptor is a boy between 10 and 17 years old in good health. V and J are TRBV19 and TRBJ2-1; D unclear. Near its end, the DNA agrees better with TRBJ2-5, so the J call may be wrong. The CDR3: CASSMPWQPQYF. CDR3 in DNA: TGTGCCAGTAGTATGCCCTGGCAACCCCAGTACTTC.